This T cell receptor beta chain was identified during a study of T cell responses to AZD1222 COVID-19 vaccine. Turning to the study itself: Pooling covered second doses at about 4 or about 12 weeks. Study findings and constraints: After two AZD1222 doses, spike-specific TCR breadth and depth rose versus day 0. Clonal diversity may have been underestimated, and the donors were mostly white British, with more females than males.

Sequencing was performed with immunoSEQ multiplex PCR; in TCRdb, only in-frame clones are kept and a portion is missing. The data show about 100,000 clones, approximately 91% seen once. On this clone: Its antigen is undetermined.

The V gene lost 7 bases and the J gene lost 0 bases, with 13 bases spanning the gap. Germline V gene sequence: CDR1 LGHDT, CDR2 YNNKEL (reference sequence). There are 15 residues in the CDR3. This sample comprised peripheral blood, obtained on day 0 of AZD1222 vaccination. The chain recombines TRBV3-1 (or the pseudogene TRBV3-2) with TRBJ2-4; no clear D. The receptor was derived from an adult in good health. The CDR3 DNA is TGTGCCAGCATGGCAAACGACCGAGCCAAAAACATTCAGTACTTC. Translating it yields CASMANDRAKNIQYF.